A selection of T cell receptor beta chains follows, all from one sample in a study of blood T cell repertoires in COVID-19. Some clones are missing from TCRdb's copy, which holds only in-frame ones; the method was immunoSEQ multiplex PCR. The sample lists 15,000 to 20,000 clones, approximately 90% seen once, with 40% to 55% in the top ten. Sequencing input: peripheral blood. These receptors originate from a human donor in a cohort sampled during active COVID-19. CDR3s leave out the opening cysteine and the closing phenylalanine or tryptophan. Fields, in order: J gene, V gene, D gene, CDR3 protein. A D gene is named only where the DNA matches it firmly.

TRBJ2-1 | TRBV9 | TRBD2 | ASSVDSGVYNEQF
TRBJ2-5 | TRBV5-6 | TRBD2 | ASSLFAPAGIREETQY
TRBJ1-1 | TRBV6-4 | TRBD1 | ASSDSTRTGENTEAF
TRBJ1-6 | TRBV5-1 | . | ASSLDGVPYNSPLH
TRBJ1-2 | TRBV29-1 | . | SVGGGRGNYGYT
TRBJ2-5 | TRBV30 | . | ASEVGSYQETQY
TRBJ2-7 | TRBV2 | . | ASSDRFLNYEQY
TRBJ1-5 | TRBV10-2 | TRBD1 | ASSIQGRQPQH
TRBJ2-7 | TRBV3-1/TRBV3-2 | . | ASSQDVQSPSYEQY
TRBJ2-7 | TRBV18 | TRBD1 | ASSPGTGEDEQY
TRBJ2-7 | TRBV9 | . | ASIGVQY
TRBJ2-1 | TRBV11-3 | . | ASSFTPTGNEQF
TRBJ1-1 | TRBV11-2 | . | ASREGMNTEAF
TRBJ2-2 | TRBV5-4 | TRBD1 | ASSSRDSTGELF
TRBJ2-3 | TRBV27 | TRBD2 | ASSSYGLAGASGTDTQY
TRBJ2-1 | TRBV7-8 | TRBD2 | ASSLRGGAVEQF